This TCR beta chain emerged from a study of beta chain features in type 1 diabetes. General observations from the study: Naive, central memory and regulatory TCRB repertoires appeared more similar among patients than healthy donors. Significant though moderate, a shortening of TCRB CDR3s appeared in all four CD4+ subsets of Type 1 diabetes patients.

This CDR3 region has 15 residues. The junction had 8 bases not matched to a gene; V was cut back by 2 bases and J by 7 bases. Germline loops: CDR1 SGHDN, CDR2 FVKESK. A single heparinised blood sample, averaging approximately 116 mL, was obtained per donor. Concerning this clone itself: Its matching antigen is unknown.

All of the isolated RNA was reverse transcribed, so expressed TCRB transcripts were sequenced. Using immunoSEQ multiplex PCR, the repertoire was profiled, and TCRdb retains in-frame clones only, with some absent. Of around 600,000 clones in the sample, around 12% were seen once. This chain joins TRBV14 and TRBJ2-7, with 10 bases lining up with TRBD2. The origin of this receptor is a young man with type 1 diabetes. Input material: naive CD4+ T cells from blood. This chain's CDR3 is CASSQLPGLAKEQYF. The CDR3 nucleotides read TGTGCCAGCAGCCAACTCCCGGGACTAGCGAAGGAGCAGTACTTC.